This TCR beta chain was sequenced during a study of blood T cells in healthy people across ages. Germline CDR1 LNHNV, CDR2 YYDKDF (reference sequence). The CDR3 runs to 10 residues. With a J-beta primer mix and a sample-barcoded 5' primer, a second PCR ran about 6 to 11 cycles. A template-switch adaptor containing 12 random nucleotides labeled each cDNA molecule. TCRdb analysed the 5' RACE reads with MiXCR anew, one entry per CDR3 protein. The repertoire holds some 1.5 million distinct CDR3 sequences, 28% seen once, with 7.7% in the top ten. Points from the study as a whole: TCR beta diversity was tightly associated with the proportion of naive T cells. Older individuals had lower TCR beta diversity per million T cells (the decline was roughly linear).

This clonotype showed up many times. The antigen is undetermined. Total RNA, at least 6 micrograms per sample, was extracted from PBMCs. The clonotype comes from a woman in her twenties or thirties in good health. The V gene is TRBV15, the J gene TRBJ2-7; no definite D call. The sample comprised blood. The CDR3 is CPGWVHEQYF. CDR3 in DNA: TGTCCAGGCTGGGTCCACGAGCAGTACTTC.